This T cell receptor (beta chain) was identified in a study of T cells expressing NK-cell markers. Study-level information: Seven of the eight sequenced donors were classified as HCMV-seropositive, and one was classified as seronegative.

Germline CDR1 SGHRS, CDR2 YFSETQ. The CDR3 totals 15 residues. From its re-call of the 5' RACE reads, TCRdb lists each CDR3 protein once, without DNA. The table lists roughly 380,000 distinct CDR3 sequences. This receptor was taken from a man aged 18-70 years in good health. The V call is TRBV5-1, the J call TRBJ2-3; the TRBD2 assignment by TCRdb is unverifiable without DNA. The sample consisted of blood T cells: a sorted CD56 or NKG2C T cell subset, CD4+ or CD8+ T cells, or bulk PBMC T cells (not recorded which). CDR3 amino acids: CASSFTSGSTDTQYF.